This T cell receptor (beta chain) was obtained from a study of OX40 agonist ivuxolimab in advanced cancers. Study information: Prior anti-PD-1, anti-PD-L1 or anti-CTLA-4 therapy did not bar entry, and about 38% had some.

Germline CDR1 is GTSNPN and CDR2 is SVGIG (reference sequence). Trimming took off 5 bases at V and 0 bases at J, with 5 bases between the two ends. This CDR3 spans 13 amino acids. Clones were read by immunoSEQ multiplex PCR, and TCRdb kept only the in-frame ones, dropping some. The sample has about 34,000 clones, roughly four fifths seen once. Specimen: CD4+ or CD8+ T cells sorted from blood, collected in a trial of the OX40 agonist ivuxolimab. V gene TRBV30 combines with J gene TRBJ1-6, with D unresolved. The TCR sequence derives from an adult with an advanced solid tumor such as melanoma, head and neck, liver or kidney cancer. The CDR3 DNA follows: TGTGCCTGGGGGAGCTCCTATAATTCACCCCTCCACTTT. Protein: CAWGSSYNSPLHF.